The text below deals with one T cell receptor beta chain. Its antigen is currently unknown. The method was immunoSEQ multiplex PCR; TCRdb's version includes in-frame clones alone and lacks a portion of them. The table records roughly 89,000 clones, 75% to 90% of them present only once. This record belongs to a study of OX40 agonist ivuxolimab in advanced cancers. Study-level background: Intravenous ivuxolimab was administered to patients every 2 weeks at 0.01 to 10 mg/kg. Study-wide points: By week 6 at 0.1 to 3.0 mg/kg, blood CD4+ and CD8+ T cells had expanded clonally. Some patients without response likewise showed low normalized clonal expansion.

Germline CDR1 SGDLS, CDR2 YYNGEE. The germline V and J ends were trimmed by 7 bases and 6 bases, with 9 bases remaining between them. This CDR3 is 11 amino acids long. The clonotype was recovered from an adult with an advanced solid tumor such as melanoma, head and neck, liver or kidney cancer. The chain couples TRBV9 to TRBJ2-3; D gene unclear. Sequenced here: CD4+ or CD8+ T cells sorted from blood, sampled in a trial of the OX40 agonist ivuxolimab. DNA of the CDR3: TGTGCCAGCTCTCGTTTGGATACGCAGTATTTT. Amino acids: CASSRLDTQYF.